This TCR beta chain was found in a study of T cells in Graves' hyperthyroidism and ophthalmopathy. There were TCR beta CDR3 regions amplified from RNA transcripts. The primer set for the first-round RT-PCR of the TCR CDR3 was HTBI. From the multiplex PCR reads, TCRdb called clonotypes with MiXCR, one entry per CDR3 protein. Of about 360,000 distinct CDR3 sequences listed, approximately 19% are singletons. Germline CDR1 is SGHRS and CDR2 is YFSETQ. The CDR3 is 13 residues long. Trimming took off 7 bases at V and 0 bases at J, with 11 bases between the two ends. This receptor was obtained from a woman aged 18-30 years with Graves' hyperthyroidism. The sample taken for sequencing was blood. The chain is built from TRBV5-1 and TRBJ2-7; unclear D gene. The CDR3 spells CASRGFNSYEQYF. Here the CDR3 DNA reads TGCGCCAGCCGAGGTTTTAACTCCTACGAGCAGTACTTC. The whole variable domain, remainder taken from reference TRBV5-1 and TRBJ2-7, is KAGVTQTPRYLIKTRGQQVTLSCSPISGHRSVSWYQQTPGQGLQFLFEYFSETQRNKGNFPGRFSGRQFSNSRSEMNVSTLELGDSALYLCASRGFNSYEQYFGPGTRLTVT.